A single sample gave rise to the 8 T cell receptor beta chains below, sequenced in a study of cytomegalovirus exposure and HLA in healthy donors. This PCR relied on a set of 60 Vbeta primers and 13 Jbeta primers. Clones were sequenced by immunoSEQ multiplex PCR, and TCRdb holds only the in-frame ones, with some missing. The sample includes tens of thousands of clones. The sequencing input was PBMCs. Receptor source: a man between 18 and 29 years old in good health and CMV-seropositive.

V is TRBV28 and J is TRBJ1-5, with D possibly being TRBD1 (6 bases). This CDR3 comprises 16 residues. Deletions cut 5 bases from V and 7 bases from J, with 21 bases between. Germline V gives CDR1 MDHEN, CDR2 SYDVKM. In DNA form, the CDR3 reads TGTGCCAGCAGTCCAGGGAAACAGGGAAGGAGACAGCCCCAGCATTTT. Translated: CASSPGKQGRRQPQHF.

The J gene is TRBJ2-5, the V gene TRBV6-5, with D possibly matching TRBD1 (6 bases). The germline V gene has CDR1 MNHEY and CDR2 SVGAGI. Trimming cost V 6 bases and J 6 bases, with 17 bases left between them. The CDR3 length is 14 residues. DNA of the CDR3: TGTGCCAGCAGGCCGACAGGATCCAGGCAGACCCAGTACTTC. Translating it yields CASRPTGSRQTQYF.

The chain recombines TRBV6-5 with TRBJ2-7; no reliable D call. Germline values: CDR1 MNHEY, CDR2 SVGAGI. This CDR3 is built from 13 residues. V was cut by 0 bases and J by 4 bases, with 7 bases left in between. CDR3 amino acids: CASSYSSQYEQYF. For the CDR3, the DNA is TGTGCCAGCAGTTACTCGTCCCAATACGAGCAGTACTTC.

The chain's CDR3 is CASSMTSMPQYF. The DNA of the CDR3 is TGTGCCAGCAGTATGACTTCTATGCCCCAGTACTTC. The rearrangement uses TRBV5-4 and TRBJ2-5; D is ambiguous. CDR1 is SGHNT and CDR2 is YYREEE in the germline V gene (reference sequence). The CDR3 loop spans 12 amino acids. Trimming shortened V by 5 bases and J by 9 bases, and 14 bases separated the two germline ends.

This chain joins TRBV9 and TRBJ2-5, with D possibly matching TRBD1 (5 bases). Germline V gives CDR1 SGDLS, CDR2 YYNGEE. The CDR3 is 14 residues long. V lost 0 bases and J lost 9, with 15 bases in between. The CDR3 loop is CASSVGTGSRPQYF. DNA of the CDR3: TGTGCCAGCAGCGTAGGAACAGGCTCCCGCCCCCAGTACTTC.

This rearrangement joins TRBV5-5 to TRBJ2-1; 8 nucleotides match TRBD1. The ends lost 7 bases at V and 9 bases at J; junction bases unmatched: 12. This CDR3 has 14 residues. The germline V gene has CDR1 SGHKS and CDR2 YYEKEE (reference sequence). CDR3 nucleotide sequence: TGTGCCAGCGGGACAGGCCGCAAAGTCGGTGAGCAGTTCTTC. This gives the protein CASGTGRKVGEQFF.

The V and J genes are TRBV28 and TRBJ2-3, with 7 bases lining up with TRBD1. The CDR3 consists of 14 residues. CDR1 is MDHEN and CDR2 is SYDVKM in the germline V gene. Trimming at V came to 4 bases and at J to 1 base, leaving 2 bases not matched to a gene. In nucleotides, the CDR3 is TGTGCCAGCAGTTCCGGGACAGGCACAGATACGCAGTATTTT. This sequence encodes CASSSGTGTDTQYF.

The V and J genes are TRBV27 and TRBJ1-2; 7 nucleotides align to TRBD1. With 8 bases clipped from V and 4 bases from J, the junction kept 10 bases outside the gene matches. The CDR3 runs 14 residues. Germline V gives CDR1 MNHEY, CDR2 SMNVEV (reference sequence). The CDR3, as DNA: TGTGCCAGCGCTGGACAGGCCTCACTCTATGGCTACACCTTC. This sequence encodes CASAGQASLYGYTF.